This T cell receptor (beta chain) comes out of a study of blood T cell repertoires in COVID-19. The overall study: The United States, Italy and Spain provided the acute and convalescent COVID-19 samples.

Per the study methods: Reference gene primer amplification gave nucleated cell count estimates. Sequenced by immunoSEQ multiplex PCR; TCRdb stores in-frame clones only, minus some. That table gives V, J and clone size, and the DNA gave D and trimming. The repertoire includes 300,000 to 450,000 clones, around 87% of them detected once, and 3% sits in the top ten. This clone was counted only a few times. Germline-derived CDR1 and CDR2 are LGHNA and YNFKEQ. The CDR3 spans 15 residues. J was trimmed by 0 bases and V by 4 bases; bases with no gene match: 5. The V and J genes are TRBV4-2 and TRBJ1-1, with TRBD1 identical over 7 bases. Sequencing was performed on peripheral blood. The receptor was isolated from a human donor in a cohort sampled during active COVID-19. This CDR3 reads CASSPWDSLNTEAFF. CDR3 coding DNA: TGTGCCAGCAGCCCGTGGGACAGTCTGAACACTGAAGCTTTCTTT.